Presented here are 20 T cell receptor beta chains from one specimen sequenced in a study of blood T cell repertoires in COVID-19. Sequencing used immunoSEQ multiplex PCR; TCRdb keeps in-frame clones, though not all of them. The sample has approximately 260,000 clones, more than 75% seen once; the top ten hold around 12%. The sequenced material came from peripheral blood. The receptors derive from a woman aged 55-70 years with active or convalescent COVID-19.

This chain connects TRBV7-3 to TRBJ2-5; 7 bases agree with TRBD2. Per germline, CDR1 SGHTA and CDR2 FQGTGA. The CDR3 is made up of 15 amino acids. V dropped 5 bases and J dropped 2; count of bases not matched to a gene: 8. The CDR3 bases are TGTGCCAGCAGCCTGGGGCTAGCGGAACAAGAGACCCAGTACTTC. Protein sequence: CASSLGLAEQETQYF. The whole variable domain, remainder taken from reference TRBV7-3 and TRBJ2-5, is GAGVSQTPSNKVTEKGKYVELRCDPISGHTALYWYRQSLGQGPEFLIYFQGTGAADDSGLPNDRFFAVRPEGSVSTLKIQRTERGDSAVYLCASSLGLAEQETQYFGPGTRLLVL.

The rearrangement uses TRBV11-3 and TRBJ1-1, with 9 nucleotides matching TRBD1. With V trimmed by 2 bases and J by 1 base, 11 bases remained unmatched. Germline V gene lookup returns CDR1 SGHNT and CDR2 YENEEA. The CDR3 consists of 18 residues. The CDR3 loop is CASSLPRDREKANTEAFF. The CDR3 DNA sequence: TGTGCCAGCAGCTTACCCCGGGACAGGGAAAAGGCGAACACTGAAGCTTTCTTT. Together with reference TRBV11-3 and TRBJ1-1, the CDR3 gives the full variable domain: EAGVVQSPRYKIIEKKQPVAFWCNPISGHNTLYWYLQNLGQGPELLIRYENEEAVDDSQLPKDRFSAERLKGVDSTLKIQPAELGDSAVYLCASSLPRDREKANTEAFFGQGTRLTVV.

This chain links TRBV18 with TRBJ1-1; D is unresolved. Deletions cut 3 bases from V and 1 base from J, with 6 bases between. This CDR3 region has 13 residues. Germline V CDR1 and CDR2: KGHSH, LQKENI. CDR3 residues: CASSPQKNTEAFF. DNA for the CDR3: TGTGCCAGCTCACCGCAGAAGAACACTGAAGCTTTCTTT. Using reference TRBV18 and TRBJ1-1 for the parts outside the CDR3, the full variable domain is NAGVMQNPRHLVRRRGQEARLRCSPMKGHSHVYWYRQLPEEGLKFMVYLQKENIIDESGMPKERFSAEFPKEGPSILRIQQVVRGDSAAYFCASSPQKNTEAFFGQGTRLTVV.

This clone showed up just once. The chain joins TRBV5-5 to TRBJ2-2; 9 bases fit TRBD1. In germline, CDR1 is SGHKS, CDR2 YYEKEE (reference sequence). V lost 4 bases and J lost 6; bases outside the gene matches: 7. The CDR3 length is 15 residues. In DNA, the CDR3 is TGTGCCAGCAGCCTGAGACAGGGGGAAGCCGGGGAGCTGTTTTTT. Protein product: CASSLRQGEAGELFF.

V usage is TRBV7-9 and J usage is TRBJ1-1; 12 bases match TRBD1. The CDR3 totals 17 residues. From germline, CDR1 is SEHNR and CDR2 FQNEAQ (reference sequence). V trimming: 5 bases; J trimming: 5 bases; junction bases outside the gene matches: 12. The CDR3 DNA sequence: TGTGCCAGCAGCATCGGGACAGGGGGCGGCCGAGGAACTGAAGCTTTCTTT. The encoded protein is CASSIGTGGGRGTEAFF.

CDR3 in amino acids: CAIRRGGSGGQETQYF. The CDR3 DNA sequence: TGTGCCATCAGAAGGGGTGGTAGCGGGGGACAAGAGACCCAGTACTTC. The genes are TRBV10-3 and TRBJ2-5, with 9 bases fitting TRBD2. Germline assignment: CDR1 ENHRY and CDR2 SYGVKD. CDR3 length equals 16 residues. After removal of 6 bases from V and 2 bases from J, the junction contained 10 bases not matched to a gene.

The rearrangement joins TRBV19 to TRBJ1-1; weak D call: TRBD1 (5 bases). The CDR3 is 16 amino acids. CDR1 is LNHDA, CDR2 SQIVND, per germline (reference sequence). Trimming left V 7 bases short and J 2 bases short, with 20 bases between. CDR3 region: CASTIRGGMGNTEAFF. CDR3 bases: TGTGCCAGTACCATCCGGGGGGGGATGGGAAACACTGAAGCTTTCTTT.

This chain connects TRBV6-2 or TRBV6-3 to TRBJ2-1, with 11 bases identical to TRBD2. This CDR3 comprises 14 residues. The junction had 1 base not matched to a gene; V was cut back by 5 bases and J by 4 bases. Germline V gene data show CDR1 as MNHEY and CDR2 as SVGEGT. The DNA of the CDR3 is TGTGCCAGCAGTATAGCGGGGGGGTACAATGAGCAGTTCTTC. Its translation is CASSIAGGYNEQFF.

This chain joins TRBV7-8 and TRBJ2-1; D might be TRBD1 (5 bases). This CDR3 is 13 amino acids long. V was cut by 9 bases and J by 9 bases, with 18 bases left in between. CDR1 and CDR2 (germline): SGHVS, FQNEAQ. CDR3 region: CASLWRPGAEQFF. Here the CDR3 DNA reads TGTGCCAGTCTTTGGCGTCCTGGGGCTGAGCAGTTCTTC.

CDR3 sequence (DNA): TGTGCCAGCAGAGCACCGGGACAGGGGGCCACTGAAGCTTTCTTT. Its translation: CASRAPGQGATEAFF. The genes are TRBV6-5 and TRBJ1-1; 12 bases are a match to TRBD1. J gave up 4 bases and V 6 bases, and 6 bases lay outside the gene matches. Germline V lookup: CDR1 MNHEY, CDR2 SVGAGI. The CDR3 has 15 residues.

The CDR3 DNA is TGTGCCAGCAGCCTTAAAATACTAGCGGTCTACGAGCAGTACTTC. Encoded protein: CASSLKILAVYEQYF. The V call is TRBV7-2, the J call TRBJ2-7; 8 bases are a match to TRBD2. Germline loops: CDR1 SGHTA, CDR2 FQGNSA. This CDR3 has 15 residues. J was trimmed by 3 bases and V by 5 bases; bases with no gene match: 9.

The chain recombines TRBV3-1 (or the pseudogene TRBV3-2) with TRBJ1-5; weak D call: TRBD1 (6 bases). Germline V lookup: CDR1 LGHDT, CDR2 YNNKEL (reference sequence). V gave up 0 bases and J gave up 1 base, with 16 bases separating them. CDR3 length equals 18 residues. This CDR3 is CASSQDRGRRKSNQPQHF. The CDR3 DNA follows: TGTGCCAGCAGCCAAGACAGGGGAAGGAGGAAGAGCAATCAGCCCCAGCATTTT.

The chain recombines TRBV25-1 with TRBJ1-4; 7 bases are shared with TRBD1. The ends lost 7 bases at V and 8 bases at J; junction bases unmatched: 4. Germline assignment: CDR1 MGHDK and CDR2 SYGVNS. CDR3 length: 12 residues. DNA for the CDR3: TGTGCCAGCACGACAGGGAAGGAAAAACTGTTTTTT. It codes for CASTTGKEKLFF.

The chain uses TRBV2 and TRBJ1-5; 10 positions match TRBD1. With 7 bases clipped from V and 7 bases from J, the junction kept 10 bases outside the gene matches. From germline, CDR1 is SNHLY and CDR2 FYNNEI. The length of the CDR3 is 15 residues. CDR3 in amino acids: CASTARQGALQPQHF. The DNA for the CDR3 is TGTGCCAGCACCGCAAGACAGGGGGCATTACAGCCCCAGCATTTT.

The CDR3 DNA is TGCAGCGTTGAATGGGGGAGGGCTGAAGCTTTCTTT. Amino acid sequence: CSVEWGRAEAFF. The V and J genes are TRBV29-1 and TRBJ1-1; a weak D match, TRBD1 (5 bases). CDR1 is SQVTM and CDR2 is ANQGSEA in the germline V gene. This CDR3 has 12 amino acids. V was shortened by 2 bases and J by 6 bases, with 10 bases between the two germline ends.

V usage is TRBV4-3 and J usage is TRBJ1-2, with 10 positions matching TRBD1. V was pared by 0 bases and J by 5 bases, with 9 bases of the junction left unmatched. This CDR3 region has 17 residues. CDR1 and CDR2 (germline): LGHNA, YSLEER. The CDR3 nucleotides read TGCGCCAGCAGCCAAGATCAGTGGACAGGGGGGATATATGGCTACACCTTC. This codes for CASSQDQWTGGIYGYTF.

The V gene is TRBV29-1, the J gene TRBJ1-4; D remains ambiguous. Trimming took off 7 bases at V and 5 bases at J, with 11 bases between the two ends. This CDR3 is 12 amino acids long. Germline CDR1 SQVTM, CDR2 ANQGSEA. CDR3 in amino acids: CSARGVNEKLFF. The CDR3 bases are TGCAGCGCCCGCGGGGTAAATGAAAAACTGTTTTTT.

The gene calls are TRBV21-1 and TRBJ2-1; the D call TRBD2 from the table was never checked on the DNA. TRBV21-1 is marked as a pseudogene. The CDR3 sequence is 15 residues long. As DNA, the CDR3 is TGTGCCAGCACCTCCAGACTAGCGGGGGGTAATGAGCAGCTCTTC. Protein product: CASTSRLAGGNEQLF.

This chain connects TRBV5-8 to TRBJ1-6, with D tentatively TRBD1 (5 bases). V was shortened by 0 bases and J by 0 bases, with 10 bases between the two germline ends. The CDR3 totals 17 residues. Germline assignment: CDR1 SGHTS and CDR2 YDEGEE. CDR3 loop: CASSLGGGSSYNSPLHF. Written as DNA, the CDR3 is TGTGCCAGCAGCTTGGGGGGCGGGAGCTCCTATAATTCACCCCTCCACTTT. Based on the CDR3 plus reference TRBV5-8 and TRBJ1-6, the full variable domain is EAGVTQSPTHLIKTRGQQATLRCSPISGHTSVYWYQQALGLGLQFLLWYDEGEERNRGNFPPRFSGRQFPNYSSELNVNALELEDSALYLCASSLGGGSSYNSPLHFGNGTRLTVT.

The J gene is TRBJ2-5, the V gene TRBV5-1, with 8 bases matching TRBD2. This CDR3 region has 14 residues. Losses at the gene ends were 4 bases for V and 4 bases for J; bases not matched to a gene: 6. CDR1 and CDR2 (germline): SGHRS, YFSETQ. The CDR3 protein is CASSLRGGGETQYF. The CDR3 nucleotides are TGCGCCAGCAGCCTCCGGGGGGGTGGAGAGACCCAGTACTTC.